Listed here are 14 T cell receptor beta chains from one sample, sequenced in a study of blood T cell repertoires in COVID-19. Only in-frame clones appear in the TCRdb table, and some are missing; sequencing was by immunoSEQ multiplex PCR. The repertoire consists of about 150,000 clones, with 80% occurring once and the leading ten covering over 0.5%. Input material: peripheral blood. Source of these receptors: a man between 60 and 75 years old with acute or convalescent COVID-19.

The rearrangement links TRBV19 to TRBJ1-3; D uncertain. Trimming cost V 5 bases and J 0 bases, with 11 bases left between them. CDR3 length: 15 amino acids. Germline V gene data show CDR1 as LNHDA and CDR2 as SQIVND (reference sequence). The CDR3 loop reads CASSPLDSSGNTIYF. The CDR3, as DNA: TGTGCCAGTAGTCCCCTTGATAGCTCTGGAAACACCATATATTTT.

The V gene is TRBV28, the J gene TRBJ2-5; TRBD1 matches at 8 bases. Germline loops: CDR1 MDHEN, CDR2 SYDVKM. Trimming cost V 7 bases and J 5 bases; bases outside gene matches: 9. CDR3 length: 14 residues. CDR3 bases: TGTGCCAGCAAGCAGGGGGCTGTTCGGGAGACCCAGTACTTC. Protein sequence: CASKQGAVRETQYF. Drawing the rest from reference TRBV28 and TRBJ2-5, the complete variable domain is DVKVTQSSRYLVKRTGEKVFLECVQDMDHENMFWYRQDPGLGLRLIYFSYDVKMKEKGDIPEGYSVSREKKERFSLILESASTNQTSMYLCASKQGAVRETQYFGPGTRLLVL.

The chain has TRBV5-1 and TRBJ2-1; 13 nucleotides line up with TRBD2. The ends lost 4 bases at V and 2 bases at J; junction bases unmatched: 3. CDR3 length: 16 amino acids. Germline CDR1 reads SGHRS; CDR2 reads YFSETQ. CDR3 nucleotides: TGCGCCAGCAGCCCAGGGACTAGCGGGGCCTACAATGAGCAGTTCTTC. This gives the protein CASSPGTSGAYNEQFF.

This clone was detected only a few times. V usage is TRBV9 and J usage is TRBJ2-2; D is uncertain. CDR3 length: 15 amino acids. From germline, CDR1 is SGDLS and CDR2 YYNGEE. Trimming cost V 0 bases and J 2 bases, with 8 bases left between them. The CDR3 nucleotides read TGTGCCAGCAGCGTAGGGCCACCTAACACCGGGGAGCTGTTTTTT. Encoded protein: CASSVGPPNTGELFF.

Here the CDR3 reads CASNPGRLAGGPSSYEQYF. The CDR3 DNA is TGCGCCAGCAACCCCGGGCGACTAGCGGGGGGGCCCAGCTCCTACGAGCAGTACTTC. This chain joins TRBV5-1 and TRBJ2-7; the match to TRBD2 covers 14 bases. Trimming removed 6 bases from V and 0 bases from J; junction bases left unmatched: 14. This CDR3 has 19 residues. Germline V gives CDR1 SGHRS, CDR2 YFSETQ.

This sequence joins TRBV4-3 and TRBJ1-6; 7 nucleotides line up with TRBD1. Germline assignment: CDR1 LGHNA and CDR2 YSLEER. The CDR3 is 17 amino acids. V shed 4 bases, J shed 10 bases, and the junction held 16 bases outside the gene matches. CDR3 coding DNA: TGCGCCAGCAGCCTTCGCCGACAGGGAAACCTGGGGTCACCCCTCCACTTT. Its protein product is CASSLRRQGNLGSPLHF.

The table lists this clone with a count of one. V usage is TRBV19 and J usage is TRBJ1-6; D possibly corresponds to TRBD1 (5 bases). Trimming cost V 5 bases and J 9 bases, with 14 bases left between them. The CDR3 loop spans 14 amino acids. In germline, CDR1 is LNHDA, CDR2 SQIVND (reference sequence). The CDR3 region is CASSGPGRGSPLHF. The CDR3 DNA is TGTGCCAGTAGTGGACCCGGTAGGGGTTCACCCCTCCACTTT.

The chain is built from TRBV6-6 and TRBJ2-7; D possibly corresponds to TRBD1 (6 bases). The V and J ends lost 5 bases and 0 bases respectively, with 11 bases between them. CDR3 length: 14 residues. Germline loops: CDR1 MNHNY, CDR2 SVGAGI (reference sequence). DNA of the CDR3: TGTGCCAGCAGTCCTGGACAGTACTCCTACGAGCAGTACTTC. Its protein is CASSPGQYSYEQYF.

The chain links TRBV28 to TRBJ1-5; 9 nucleotides align to TRBD1. Germline loops: CDR1 MDHEN, CDR2 SYDVKM. The CDR3 sequence is 14 residues long. V was clipped by 5 bases and J by 10 bases; unmatched bases: 9. Written as DNA, the CDR3 is TGTGCCAGCAGTCAAGGACAGGGGCCGGATCCCCAGCATTTT. Translated, it gives CASSQGQGPDPQHF.

The chain is built from TRBV5-1 and TRBJ1-1, with D possibly matching TRBD1 (6 bases). Deletions cut 5 bases from V and 11 bases from J, with 25 bases between. The germline gives CDR1 SGHRS, CDR2 YFSETQ. This CDR3 is built from 15 residues. Here the CDR3 reads CASSLDRGQFRRAFF. Here the CDR3 DNA reads TGCGCCAGCAGTCTTGATAGGGGACAATTCAGAAGGGCTTTCTTT.

This clone was observed a handful of times. The chain combines TRBV4-2 with TRBJ1-1; the D is unclear. CDR1 is LGHNA, CDR2 YNFKEQ, per germline. CDR3 length: 17 residues. With 4 bases removed from V and 1 base from J, the gap between germline ends came to 19 bases. The CDR3 DNA follows: TGTGCCAGCAGCCCAGAGGGCACGGAACACCCGAACACTGAAGCTTTCTTT. As protein: CASSPEGTEHPNTEAFF.

V usage is TRBV7-9 and J usage is TRBJ2-1; 7 positions agree with TRBD2. J gave up 2 bases and V 3 bases, and 7 bases lay outside the gene matches. The CDR3 consists of 16 residues. CDR1 SEHNR and CDR2 FQNEAQ come from the germline V gene (reference sequence). The CDR3 sequence is CASSLGGLVPYNEQFF. The CDR3 coding sequence is TGTGCCAGCAGCTTGGGAGGACTAGTCCCCTACAATGAGCAGTTCTTC. The variable domain in full, completed from reference TRBV7-9 and TRBJ2-1, reads DTGVSQNPRHKITKRGQNVTFRCDPISEHNRLYWYRQTLGQGPEFLTYFQNEAQLEKSRLLSDRFSAERPKGSFSTLEIQRTEQGDSAMYLCASSLGGLVPYNEQFFGPGTRLTVL.

The chain couples TRBV9 to TRBJ2-1; 12 bases fit TRBD1. Germline lookup yields CDR1 SGDLS and CDR2 YYNGEE. This CDR3 has 15 amino acids. V was pared by 0 bases and J by 7 bases, with 2 bases of the junction left unmatched. The CDR3 region has the DNA TGTGCCAGCAGCGTAGGGGGACAGGGGGCGAATGAGCAGTTCTTC. Protein: CASSVGGQGANEQFF.

The V call is TRBV19, the J call TRBJ1-5; TRBD1 matches at 7 bases. V lost 3 bases to trimming and J lost 13 bases; unmatched junction nucleotides: 12. Germline CDR1 and CDR2: LNHDA and SQIVND (reference sequence). The CDR3 runs to 14 residues. The CDR3 sequence is CASSIDRADGGQHF. CDR3 bases: TGTGCCAGTAGTATCGACAGGGCGGACGGTGGGCAGCATTTT.